The T cell receptor beta chain described here comes from a study of blood T cell repertoires in COVID-19. At the level of the study: COVID-19 samples collected from the United States, Italy and Spain covered acute and convalescent phases. Sources were T cells, B-cell-depleted T cells, or PBMCs; the material itself was cDNA or gDNA.

V shed 2 bases and J shed 4 bases, with 15 bases lying between them. Germline V gene sequence: CDR1 SGHDT, CDR2 YYEEEE. There are 15 residues in the CDR3. Original data processing: Quantification of nucleated cells was approximated via reference gene primer amplification. Only in-frame clones appear in the TCRdb table, and some are missing; sequencing was by immunoSEQ multiplex PCR. V and J calls and clone size are copied from that table; D and trimming were computed from the DNA. Here the sample spans 200,000 to 300,000 clones, about 87% being singletons. In its sample, this clone was seen a few times.

The J gene is TRBJ1-1, the V gene TRBV5-6; possibly TRBD1 for D (5 bases). This TCR came from a man in his 60s who had recovered from COVID-19. The sample taken for sequencing was peripheral blood. The CDR3 loop is CASSFGRVQGTEAFF. CDR3 DNA: TGTGCCAGCAGCTTTGGGAGGGTGCAGGGCACTGAAGCTTTCTTT.